The clone carrying this TCR beta chain has ten or more counts. Its matching antigen is unknown. The CDR3 runs to 15 residues. Germline V gene data show CDR1 as LGHNA and CDR2 as YSLEER. Trimming took 1 base from V and 6 from J, leaving 13 bases between them. These data come from a study of T-cell memory formation after mild COVID-19. The study's findings and limits: Pre-infection memory showed some responding clones, and this suggested that cross-reactive memory joined. Clones which contracted sat mainly in CM and EM if CD4+, and in EMRA if CD8+. Confirmation was lacking for SARS-CoV-2 specificity of second-wave clones that peaked on day 37.

MiXCR, run by TCRdb on the 5' RACE reads, gives a single entry per CDR3 protein. The sample shows around 390,000 distinct CDR3 sequences, approximately 16% of them seen only once. This sequence was found in a man between 18 and 29 years old who had mild COVID-19 (a few samples of this study predate the infection). Cell type and time point are not known. The sample comprised PBMCs or a T cell subset sorted from them (not recorded which). J is TRBJ2-4 and V is TRBV4-3; tentatively, D is TRBD2 (6 bases). Here the CDR3 DNA reads TGCGCCAGCAGCCAAGTGGATGGGGGACTAAACATTCAGTACTTC. It is translated as CASSQVDGGLNIQYF.